The following is a T cell receptor beta chain sequence with its context. The antigen this receptor binds is unknown. No qualities accompany the bases; no much larger clone lies one base away. V loses 5 bases at its end and J loses 8 bases; junction bases beyond the gene matches: 19. Looking up the germline V gene yields CDR1 SGHVS and CDR2 FQNEAQ. The CDR3 goes from the cysteine to the phenylalanine over 17 residues. Kept here is only the CDR3 DNA, which spans 51 bases and is read in frame from base 1. This sample is part of a study of blood T cell repertoires in COVID-19 (dated by TCRdb to 2019 to 2021). For the wider study: Samples from collaborators originated in the United States, Italy and Spain and spanned both the acute and convalescent phases of COVID-19. Samples were obtained from the ongoing ImmuneRACE study (first 160 participants) and from roughly 1,300 subjects provided by 6 global collaborators. The repertoires were released in a freely available public database intended as a resource for research on the immune response to SARS-CoV-2. Where HLA class I and class II types were available, the types were taken from metadata supplied by the sample provider, not from assay-based typing. The dataset comprised deeply sampled blood TCRbeta repertoires from subjects exposed to, actively infected with, or recovered from COVID-19. A de-identified subject ID, COVID-19 status, age in years and sex were almost always included in the sample metadata. The material from the prospective study consisted of cDNA or gDNA derived from T cells, B-cell-depleted T cells, or PBMCs.

The immunoSEQ Assay, a bias-controlled multiplex PCR, was used to amplify TCRbeta CDR3 regions from genomic DNA. The study's own analysis went as follows. The number of nucleated cells in each sample was estimated by amplification of reference gene primers within the assay. To quantify the absolute abundance of each unique TCRbeta CDR3 rearrangement, sequence reads were collapsed and filtered. For each sample, productive Simpson clonality was calculated as the square root of Simpson's diversity index over productive rearrangements. The source is immuneACCESS, and TCRdb retained only in-frame sequences with V and J called. Part of the clones is not carried over; for the studies checked, unresolved V genes explain less than half of this, and the remainder is unexplained. The D gene and trimming were derived from the DNA, and the V and J assignments and clone size from that table. The sample data list fewer than 110,000 clones, and around 89% of these were observed just once. The ten largest clones take up about 5.3% of the sample.

Collaborating institutions collected whole blood in K2EDTA tubes following their own protocols. For TCRbeta analysis, collaborator samples were shipped as frozen whole blood, as isolated PBMCs, or as DNA extracted from either sample type. Results the study describes overall, beyond this receptor: Clinical and demographic metadata were provided uncurated, with the amount varying by source and participant.

The source material was peripheral blood. This receptor was taken from a man aged 35 to 55 with active or convalescent COVID-19. The rearrangement joined TRBV7-8 to TRBJ2-3; 7 bases in the middle match TRBD1. This receptor has the CDR3 CASSRDETGYYRGTQYF. DNA sequence: TGTGCCAGCAGCCGCGACGAGACAGGTTACTACAGGGGTACGCAGTATTTT.